This T cell receptor (beta chain) was captured in a study of radiation and T cells in renal cell carcinoma. The assay was immunoSEQ multiplex PCR, and TCRdb's table has in-frame clones only and misses some. The sample holds approximately 140,000 clones; 75% to 90% are singletons and the top ten take less than 25%. The time point was: baseline pretreatment blood. Treatment noted: 15 Gy SBRT to primary tumor, nephrectomy 4 weeks later. This material consisted of blood, taken from a patient whose treatment included radiotherapy and nephrectomy. The sequence came from a woman in her forties or fifties with renal cell carcinoma.

For the CDR3, the DNA is TGTGCCAGCAGCTTAGGTGGACCCCGGGGCTACACCTTC. This codes for CASSLGGPRGYTF. The V call is TRBV7-8, the J call TRBJ1-2; D remains ambiguous. Trimming cost V 1 base and J 8 bases, with 11 bases left between them. This CDR3 has 13 amino acids. From germline, CDR1 is SGHVS and CDR2 FQNEAQ.